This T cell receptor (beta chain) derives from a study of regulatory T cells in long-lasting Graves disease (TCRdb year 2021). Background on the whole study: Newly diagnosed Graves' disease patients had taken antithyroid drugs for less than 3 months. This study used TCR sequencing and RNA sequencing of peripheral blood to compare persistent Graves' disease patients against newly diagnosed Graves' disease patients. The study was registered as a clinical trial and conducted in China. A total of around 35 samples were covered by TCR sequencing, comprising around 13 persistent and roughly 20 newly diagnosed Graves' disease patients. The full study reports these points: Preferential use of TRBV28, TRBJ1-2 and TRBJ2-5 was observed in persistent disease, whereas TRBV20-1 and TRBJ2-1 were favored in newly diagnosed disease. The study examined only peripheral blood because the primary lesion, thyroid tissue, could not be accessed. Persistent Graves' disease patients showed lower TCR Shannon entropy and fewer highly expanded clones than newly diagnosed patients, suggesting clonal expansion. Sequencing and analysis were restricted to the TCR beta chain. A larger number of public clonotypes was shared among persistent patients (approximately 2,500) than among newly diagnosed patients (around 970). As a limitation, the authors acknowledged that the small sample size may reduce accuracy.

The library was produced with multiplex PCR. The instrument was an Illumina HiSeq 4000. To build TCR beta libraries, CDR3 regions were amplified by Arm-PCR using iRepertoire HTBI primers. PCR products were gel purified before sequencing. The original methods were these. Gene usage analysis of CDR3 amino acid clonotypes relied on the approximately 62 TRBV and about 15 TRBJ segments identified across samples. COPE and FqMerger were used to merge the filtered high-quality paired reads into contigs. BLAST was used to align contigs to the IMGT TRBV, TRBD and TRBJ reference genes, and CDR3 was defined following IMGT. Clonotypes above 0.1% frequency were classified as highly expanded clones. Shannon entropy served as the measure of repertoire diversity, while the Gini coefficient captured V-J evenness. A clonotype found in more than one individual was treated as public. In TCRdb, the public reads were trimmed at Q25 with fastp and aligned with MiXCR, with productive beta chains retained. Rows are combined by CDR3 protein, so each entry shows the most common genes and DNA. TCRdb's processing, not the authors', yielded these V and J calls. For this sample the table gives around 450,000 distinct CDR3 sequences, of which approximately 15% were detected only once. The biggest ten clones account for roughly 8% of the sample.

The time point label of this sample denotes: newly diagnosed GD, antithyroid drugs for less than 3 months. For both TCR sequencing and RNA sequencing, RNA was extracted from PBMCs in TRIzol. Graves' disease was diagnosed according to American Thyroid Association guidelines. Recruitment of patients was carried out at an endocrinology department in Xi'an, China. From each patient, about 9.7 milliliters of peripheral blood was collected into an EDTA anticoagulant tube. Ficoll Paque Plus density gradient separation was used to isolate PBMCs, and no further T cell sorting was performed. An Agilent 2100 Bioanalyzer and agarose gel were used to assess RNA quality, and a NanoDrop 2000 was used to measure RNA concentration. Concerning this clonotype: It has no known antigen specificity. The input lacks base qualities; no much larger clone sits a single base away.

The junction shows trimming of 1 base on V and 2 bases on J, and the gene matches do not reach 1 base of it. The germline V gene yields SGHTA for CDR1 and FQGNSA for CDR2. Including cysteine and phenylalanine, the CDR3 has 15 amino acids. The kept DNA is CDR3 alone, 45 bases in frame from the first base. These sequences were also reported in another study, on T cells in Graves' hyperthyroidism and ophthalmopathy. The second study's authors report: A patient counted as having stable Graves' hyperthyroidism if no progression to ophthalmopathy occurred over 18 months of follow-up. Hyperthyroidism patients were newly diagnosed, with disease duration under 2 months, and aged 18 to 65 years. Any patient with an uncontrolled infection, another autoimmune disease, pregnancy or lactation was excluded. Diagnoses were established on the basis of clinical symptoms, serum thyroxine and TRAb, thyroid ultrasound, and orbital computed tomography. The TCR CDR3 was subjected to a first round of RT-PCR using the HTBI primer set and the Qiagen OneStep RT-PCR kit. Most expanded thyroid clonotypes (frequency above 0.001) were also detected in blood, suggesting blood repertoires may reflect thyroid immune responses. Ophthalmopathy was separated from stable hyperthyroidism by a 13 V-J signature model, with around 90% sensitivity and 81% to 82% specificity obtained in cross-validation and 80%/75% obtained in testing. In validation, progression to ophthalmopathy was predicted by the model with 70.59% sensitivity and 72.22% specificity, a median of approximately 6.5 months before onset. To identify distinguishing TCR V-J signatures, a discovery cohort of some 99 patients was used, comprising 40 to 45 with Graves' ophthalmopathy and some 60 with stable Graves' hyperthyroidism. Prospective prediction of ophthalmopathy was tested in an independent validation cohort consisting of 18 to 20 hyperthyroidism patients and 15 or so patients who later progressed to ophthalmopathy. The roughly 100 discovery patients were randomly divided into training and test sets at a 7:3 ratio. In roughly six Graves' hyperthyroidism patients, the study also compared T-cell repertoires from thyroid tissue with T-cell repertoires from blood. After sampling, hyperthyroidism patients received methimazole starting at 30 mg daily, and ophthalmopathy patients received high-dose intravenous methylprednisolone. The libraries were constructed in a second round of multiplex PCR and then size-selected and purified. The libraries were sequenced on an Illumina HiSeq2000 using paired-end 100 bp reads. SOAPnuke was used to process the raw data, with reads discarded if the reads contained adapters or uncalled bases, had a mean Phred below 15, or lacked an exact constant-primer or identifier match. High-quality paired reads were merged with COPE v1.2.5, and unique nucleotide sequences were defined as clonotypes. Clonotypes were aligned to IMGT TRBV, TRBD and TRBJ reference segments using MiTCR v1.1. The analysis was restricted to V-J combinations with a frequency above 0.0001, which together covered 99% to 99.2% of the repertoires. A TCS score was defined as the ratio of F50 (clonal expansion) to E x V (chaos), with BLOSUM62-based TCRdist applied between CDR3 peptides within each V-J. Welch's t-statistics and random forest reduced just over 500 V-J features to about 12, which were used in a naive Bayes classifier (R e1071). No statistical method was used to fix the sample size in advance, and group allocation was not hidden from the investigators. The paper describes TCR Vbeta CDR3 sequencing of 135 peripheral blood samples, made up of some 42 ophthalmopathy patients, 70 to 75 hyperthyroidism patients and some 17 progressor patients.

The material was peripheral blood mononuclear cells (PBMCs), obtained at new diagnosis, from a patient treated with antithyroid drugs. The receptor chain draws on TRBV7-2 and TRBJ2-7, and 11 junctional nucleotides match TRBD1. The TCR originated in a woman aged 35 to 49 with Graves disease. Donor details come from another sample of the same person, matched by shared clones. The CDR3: CASSLGGQGAYEQYF. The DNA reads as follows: TGTGCCAGCAGCTTAGGGGGACAGGGGGCCTACGAGCAGTACTTC.